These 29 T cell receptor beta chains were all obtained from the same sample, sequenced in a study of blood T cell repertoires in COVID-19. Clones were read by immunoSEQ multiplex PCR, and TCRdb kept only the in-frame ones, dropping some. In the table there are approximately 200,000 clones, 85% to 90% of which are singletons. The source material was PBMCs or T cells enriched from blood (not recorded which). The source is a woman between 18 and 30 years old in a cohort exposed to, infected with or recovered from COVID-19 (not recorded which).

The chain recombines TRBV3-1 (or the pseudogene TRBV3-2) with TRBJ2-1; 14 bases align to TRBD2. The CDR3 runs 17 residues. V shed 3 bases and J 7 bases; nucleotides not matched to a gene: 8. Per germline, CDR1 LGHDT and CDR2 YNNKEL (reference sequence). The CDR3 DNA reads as TGTGCCAGCAGCCATTTGGGACTAGCGGGAGTTCCTAATGAGCAGTTCTTC. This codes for CASSHLGLAGVPNEQFF.

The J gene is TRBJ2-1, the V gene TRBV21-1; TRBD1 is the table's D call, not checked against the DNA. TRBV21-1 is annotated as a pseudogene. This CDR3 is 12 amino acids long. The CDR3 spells CAIDGFAHEQFF. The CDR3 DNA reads TGTGCCATCGATGGCTTCGCCCATGAGCAGTTCTTC.

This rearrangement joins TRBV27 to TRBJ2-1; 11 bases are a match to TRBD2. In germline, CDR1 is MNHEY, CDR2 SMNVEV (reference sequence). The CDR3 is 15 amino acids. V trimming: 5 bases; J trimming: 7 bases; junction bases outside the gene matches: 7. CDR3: CASSPTSGSGNEQFF. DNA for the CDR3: TGTGCCAGCAGTCCTACTAGCGGGAGTGGGAATGAGCAGTTCTTC.

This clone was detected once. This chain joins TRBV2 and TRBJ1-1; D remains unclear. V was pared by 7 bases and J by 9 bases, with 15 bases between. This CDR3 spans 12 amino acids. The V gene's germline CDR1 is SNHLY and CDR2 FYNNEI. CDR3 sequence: CASNRAKTKAFF. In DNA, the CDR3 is TGTGCCAGCAACCGCGCTAAAACCAAAGCTTTCTTT.

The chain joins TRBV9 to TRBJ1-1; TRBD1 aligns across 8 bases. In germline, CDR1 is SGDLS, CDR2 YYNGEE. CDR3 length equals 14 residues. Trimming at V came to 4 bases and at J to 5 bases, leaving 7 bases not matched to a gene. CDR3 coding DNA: TGTGCCAGCAGCCCCGGACAGGGAGAGACTGAAGCTTTCTTT. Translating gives CASSPGQGETEAFF.

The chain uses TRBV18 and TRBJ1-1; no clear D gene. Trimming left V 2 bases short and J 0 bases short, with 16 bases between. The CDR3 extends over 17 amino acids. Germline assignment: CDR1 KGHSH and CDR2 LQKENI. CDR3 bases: TGTGCCAGCTCACCATTAATGAAGCCACCTATGAACACTGAAGCTTTCTTT. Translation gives CASSPLMKPPMNTEAFF. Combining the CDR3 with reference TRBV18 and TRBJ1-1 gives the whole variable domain NAGVMQNPRHLVRRRGQEARLRCSPMKGHSHVYWYRQLPEEGLKFMVYLQKENIIDESGMPKERFSAEFPKEGPSILRIQQVVRGDSAAYFCASSPLMKPPMNTEAFFGQGTRLTVV.

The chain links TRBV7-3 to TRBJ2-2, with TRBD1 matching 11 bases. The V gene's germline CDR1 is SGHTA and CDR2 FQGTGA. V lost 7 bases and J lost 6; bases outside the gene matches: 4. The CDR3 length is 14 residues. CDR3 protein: CASNLGQGAGELFF. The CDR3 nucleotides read TGTGCCAGCAACTTGGGACAGGGGGCCGGGGAGCTGTTTTTT.

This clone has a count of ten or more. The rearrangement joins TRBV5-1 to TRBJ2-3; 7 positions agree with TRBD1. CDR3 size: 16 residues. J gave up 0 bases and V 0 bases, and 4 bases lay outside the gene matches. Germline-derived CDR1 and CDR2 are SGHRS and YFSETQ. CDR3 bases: TGCGCCAGCAGCTTGGTTAGGGGGCGAAGCACAGATACGCAGTATTTT. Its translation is CASSLVRGRSTDTQYF.

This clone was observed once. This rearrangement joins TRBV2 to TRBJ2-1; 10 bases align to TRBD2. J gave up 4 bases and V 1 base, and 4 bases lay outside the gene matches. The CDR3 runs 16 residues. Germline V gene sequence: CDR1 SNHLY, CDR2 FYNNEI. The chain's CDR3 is CASSEEGLASYNEQFF. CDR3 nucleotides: TGTGCCAGCAGTGAAGAGGGACTAGCGTCATACAATGAGCAGTTCTTC.

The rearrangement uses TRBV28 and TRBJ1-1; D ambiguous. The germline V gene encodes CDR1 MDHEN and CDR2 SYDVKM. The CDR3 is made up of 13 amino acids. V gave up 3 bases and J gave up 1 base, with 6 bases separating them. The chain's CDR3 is CASSFPGNTEAFF. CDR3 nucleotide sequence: TGTGCCAGCAGTTTTCCAGGGAACACTGAAGCTTTCTTT.

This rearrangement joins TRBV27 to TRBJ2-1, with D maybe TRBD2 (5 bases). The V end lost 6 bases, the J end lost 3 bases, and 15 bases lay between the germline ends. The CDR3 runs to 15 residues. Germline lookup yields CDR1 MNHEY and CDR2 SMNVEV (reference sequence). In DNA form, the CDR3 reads TGTGCCAGCAGAGACTTGGAGGACCGCTACAATGAGCAGTTCTTC. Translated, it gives CASRDLEDRYNEQFF.

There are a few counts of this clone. The CDR3 is CASRDRGGNTIYF. Written as DNA, the CDR3 is TGTGCCAGCAGGGACAGGGGCGGAAACACCATATATTTT. The chain is built from TRBV28 and TRBJ1-3; TRBD1 agrees at 9 bases. The CDR3 covers 13 residues. The junction had 1 base not matched to a gene; V was cut back by 6 bases and J by 4 bases. CDR1 and CDR2 from the germline V gene are MDHEN and SYDVKM.

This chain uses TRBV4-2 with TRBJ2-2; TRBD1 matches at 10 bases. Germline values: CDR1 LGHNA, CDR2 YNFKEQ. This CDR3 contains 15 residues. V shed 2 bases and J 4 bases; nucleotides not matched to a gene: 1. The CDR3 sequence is CASSQRTGGTGELFF. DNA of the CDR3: TGTGCCAGCAGCCAAAGGACAGGGGGCACCGGGGAGCTGTTTTTT.

The DNA of the CDR3 is TGTGCCAGCAGCAGGGAGGGACTTTACCTATCCACAGATACGCAGTATTTT. This gives the protein CASSREGLYLSTDTQYF. The chain joins TRBV5-6 to TRBJ2-3; 7 bases are a match to TRBD2. The trim removed 4 bases at V and 2 bases at J, leaving 13 bases unmatched. In germline, CDR1 is SGHDT, CDR2 YYEEEE. CDR3 length equals 17 residues.

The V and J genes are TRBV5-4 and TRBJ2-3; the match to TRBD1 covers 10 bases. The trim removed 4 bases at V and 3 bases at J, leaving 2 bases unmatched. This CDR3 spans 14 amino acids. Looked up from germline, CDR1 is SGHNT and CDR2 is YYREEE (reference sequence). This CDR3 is CASSRGQGTDTQYF. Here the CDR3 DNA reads TGTGCCAGCAGCAGGGGACAGGGGACAGATACGCAGTATTTT.

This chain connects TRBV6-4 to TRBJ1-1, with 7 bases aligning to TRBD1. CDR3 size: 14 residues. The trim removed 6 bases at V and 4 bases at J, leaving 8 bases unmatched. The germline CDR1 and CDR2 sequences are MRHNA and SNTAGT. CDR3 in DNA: TGTGCCAGCAGAGTCGACAGGACAGGCACTGAAGCTTTCTTT. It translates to CASRVDRTGTEAFF.

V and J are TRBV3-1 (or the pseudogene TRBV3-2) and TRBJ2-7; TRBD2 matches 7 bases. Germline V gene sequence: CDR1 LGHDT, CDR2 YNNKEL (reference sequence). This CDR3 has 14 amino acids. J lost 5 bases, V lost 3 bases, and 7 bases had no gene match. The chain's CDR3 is CASSQGGSVDEQYF. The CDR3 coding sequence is TGTGCCAGCAGCCAGGGCGGGAGCGTCGACGAGCAGTACTTC.

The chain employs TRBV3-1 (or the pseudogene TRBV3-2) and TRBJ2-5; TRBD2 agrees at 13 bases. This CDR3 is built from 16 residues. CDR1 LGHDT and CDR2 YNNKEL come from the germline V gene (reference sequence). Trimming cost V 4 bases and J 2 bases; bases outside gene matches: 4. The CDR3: CASSRGTSGKQETQYF. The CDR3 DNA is TGTGCCAGCAGCCGGGGGACTAGCGGGAAACAAGAGACCCAGTACTTC.

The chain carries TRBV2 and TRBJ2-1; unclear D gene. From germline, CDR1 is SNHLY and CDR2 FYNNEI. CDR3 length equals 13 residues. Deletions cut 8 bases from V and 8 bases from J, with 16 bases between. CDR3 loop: CASGVTPWDEQFF. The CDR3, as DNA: TGTGCCAGCGGCGTGACACCGTGGGATGAGCAGTTCTTC.

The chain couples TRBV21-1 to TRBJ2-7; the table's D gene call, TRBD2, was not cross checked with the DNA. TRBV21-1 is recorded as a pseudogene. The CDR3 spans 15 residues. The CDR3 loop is CASSSRGGRSYEQYF. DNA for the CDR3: TGTGCCAGCAGCTCCCGGGGCGGGAGGTCTTACGAGCAGTACTTC.

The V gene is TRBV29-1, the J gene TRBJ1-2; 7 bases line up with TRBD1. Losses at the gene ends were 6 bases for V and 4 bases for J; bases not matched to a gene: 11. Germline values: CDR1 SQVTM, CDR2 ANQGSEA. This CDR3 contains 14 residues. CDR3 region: CSVAFRDRVYGYTF. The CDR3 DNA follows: TGCAGCGTCGCCTTTCGAGACAGGGTCTATGGCTACACCTTC.

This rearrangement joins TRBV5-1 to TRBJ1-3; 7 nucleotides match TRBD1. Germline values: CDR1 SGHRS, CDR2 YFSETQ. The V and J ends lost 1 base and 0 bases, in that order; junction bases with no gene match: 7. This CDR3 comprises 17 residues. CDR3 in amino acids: CASSLTGTVFSGNTIYF. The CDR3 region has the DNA TGCGCCAGCAGCTTGACGGGGACAGTCTTCTCTGGAAACACCATATATTTT.

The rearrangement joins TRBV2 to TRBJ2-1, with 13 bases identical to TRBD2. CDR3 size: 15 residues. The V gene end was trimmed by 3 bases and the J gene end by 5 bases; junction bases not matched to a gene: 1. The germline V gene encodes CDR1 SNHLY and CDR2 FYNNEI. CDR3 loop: CASSDGLAGDNEQFF. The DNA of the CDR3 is TGTGCCAGCAGTGATGGACTAGCGGGAGACAATGAGCAGTTCTTC.

CDR3 amino acids: CASSPTSPEEQYF. Written as DNA, the CDR3 is TGTGCCAGCAGCCCGACTAGCCCCGAAGAGCAGTACTTC. This sequence joins TRBV12-3 or TRBV12-4 and TRBJ2-7; 7 bases match TRBD2. The CDR3 consists of 13 residues. Trimming cost V 6 bases and J 7 bases; bases outside gene matches: 9.

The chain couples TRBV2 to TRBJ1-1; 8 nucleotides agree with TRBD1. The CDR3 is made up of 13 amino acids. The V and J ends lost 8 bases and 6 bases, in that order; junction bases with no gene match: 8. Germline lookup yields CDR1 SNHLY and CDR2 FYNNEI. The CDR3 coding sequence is TGTGCCAGCCGGGCCGACAGGGGCGCTGAAGCTTTCTTT. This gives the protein CASRADRGAEAFF.

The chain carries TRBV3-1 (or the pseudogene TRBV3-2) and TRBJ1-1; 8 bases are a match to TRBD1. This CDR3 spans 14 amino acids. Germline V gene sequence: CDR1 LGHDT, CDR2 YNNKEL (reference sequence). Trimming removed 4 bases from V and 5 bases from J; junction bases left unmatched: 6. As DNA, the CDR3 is TGTGCCAGCAGCCCCCGGGACAGGAGGACTGAAGCTTTCTTT. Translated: CASSPRDRRTEAFF.

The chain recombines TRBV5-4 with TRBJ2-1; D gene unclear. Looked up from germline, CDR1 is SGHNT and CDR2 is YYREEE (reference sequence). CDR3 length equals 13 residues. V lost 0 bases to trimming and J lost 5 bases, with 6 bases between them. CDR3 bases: TGTGCCAGCAGCTTGGCGCAGGACAATGAGCAGTTCTTC. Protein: CASSLAQDNEQFF. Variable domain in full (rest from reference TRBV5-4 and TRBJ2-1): ETGVTQSPTHLIKTRGQQVTLRCSSQSGHNTVSWYQQALGQGPQFIFQYYREEENGRGNFPPRFSGLQFPNYSSELNVNALELDDSALYLCASSLAQDNEQFFGPGTRLTVL.

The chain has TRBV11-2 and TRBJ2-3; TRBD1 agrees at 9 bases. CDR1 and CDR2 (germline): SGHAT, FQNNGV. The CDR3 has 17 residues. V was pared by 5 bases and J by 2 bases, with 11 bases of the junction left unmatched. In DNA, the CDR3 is TGTGCCAGCAGCCAAACCGGGACAGGGATTATCACAGATACGCAGTATTTT. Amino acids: CASSQTGTGIITDTQYF.

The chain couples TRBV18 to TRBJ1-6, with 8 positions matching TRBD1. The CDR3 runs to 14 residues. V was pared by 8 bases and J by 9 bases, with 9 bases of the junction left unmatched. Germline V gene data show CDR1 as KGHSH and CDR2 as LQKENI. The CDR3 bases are TGTGCCAGCACCCCGACTGACAGGGGTTCACCCCTCCACTTT. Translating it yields CASTPTDRGSPLHF. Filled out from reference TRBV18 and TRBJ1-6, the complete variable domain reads NAGVMQNPRHLVRRRGQEARLRCSPMKGHSHVYWYRQLPEEGLKFMVYLQKENIIDESGMPKERFSAEFPKEGPSILRIQQVVRGDSAAYFCASTPTDRGSPLHFGNGTRLTVT.